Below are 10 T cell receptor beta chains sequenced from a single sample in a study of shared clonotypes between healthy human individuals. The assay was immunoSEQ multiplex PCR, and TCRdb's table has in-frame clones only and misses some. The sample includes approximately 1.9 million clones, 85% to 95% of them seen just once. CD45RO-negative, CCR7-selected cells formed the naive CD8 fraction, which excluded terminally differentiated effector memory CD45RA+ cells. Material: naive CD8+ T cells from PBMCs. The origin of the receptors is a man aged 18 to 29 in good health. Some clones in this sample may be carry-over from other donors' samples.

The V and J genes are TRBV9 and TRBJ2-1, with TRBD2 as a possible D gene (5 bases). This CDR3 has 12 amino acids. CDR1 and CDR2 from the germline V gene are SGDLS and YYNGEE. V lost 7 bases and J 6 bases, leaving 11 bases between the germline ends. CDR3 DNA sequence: TGTGCCAGCCTCTCTAGCAGCAATGAGCAGTTCTTC. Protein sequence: CASLSSSNEQFF. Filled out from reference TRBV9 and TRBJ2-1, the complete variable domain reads DSGVTQTPKHLITATGQRVTLRCSPRSGDLSVYWYQQSLDQGLQFLIQYYNGEERAKGNILERFSAQQFPDLHSELNLSSLELGDSALYFCASLSSSNEQFFGPGTRLTVL.

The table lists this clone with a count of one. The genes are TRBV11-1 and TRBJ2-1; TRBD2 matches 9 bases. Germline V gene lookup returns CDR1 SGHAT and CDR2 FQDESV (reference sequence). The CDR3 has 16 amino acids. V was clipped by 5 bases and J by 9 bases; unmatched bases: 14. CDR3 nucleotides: TGTGCCAGCAGCCCACAATTTAGCGGGAGAGGGCCTGAGCAGTTCTTC. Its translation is CASSPQFSGRGPEQFF.

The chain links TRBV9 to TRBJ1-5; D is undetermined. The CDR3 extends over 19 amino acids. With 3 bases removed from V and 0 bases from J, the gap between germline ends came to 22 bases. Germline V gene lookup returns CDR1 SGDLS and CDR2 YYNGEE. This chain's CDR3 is CASSDKQRLGIRSNQPQHF. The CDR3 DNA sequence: TGTGCCAGCAGCGATAAACAAAGACTCGGGATTCGTAGCAATCAGCCCCAGCATTTT.

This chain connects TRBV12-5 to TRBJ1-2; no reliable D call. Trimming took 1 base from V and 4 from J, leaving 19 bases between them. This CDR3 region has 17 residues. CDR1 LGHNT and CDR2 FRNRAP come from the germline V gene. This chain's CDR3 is CASGLAEPTGRSYGYTF. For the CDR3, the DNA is TGTGCTAGTGGTTTGGCAGAGCCGACGGGCCGCAGCTATGGCTACACCTTC.

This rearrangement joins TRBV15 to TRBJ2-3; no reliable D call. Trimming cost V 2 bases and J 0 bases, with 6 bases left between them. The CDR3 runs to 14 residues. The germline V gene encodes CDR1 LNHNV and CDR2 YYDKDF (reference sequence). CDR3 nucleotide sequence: TGTGCCACCAGCAGACAGGCTAGCACAGATACGCAGTATTTT. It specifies CATSRQASTDTQYF.

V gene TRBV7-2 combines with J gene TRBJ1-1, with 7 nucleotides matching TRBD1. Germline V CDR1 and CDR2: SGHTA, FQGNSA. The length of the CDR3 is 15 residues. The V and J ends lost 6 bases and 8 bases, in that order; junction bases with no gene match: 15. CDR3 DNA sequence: TGTGCCAGCAGTTCCGTACCAGGGGGACACCAGGAAGCTTTCTTT. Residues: CASSSVPGGHQEAFF.

The CDR3 sequence is CASSLGGREHEQYF. Written as DNA, the CDR3 is TGTGCCAGCAGCTTAGGCGGGAGGGAACACGAGCAGTACTTC. The rearrangement joins TRBV5-4 to TRBJ2-7; 9 positions agree with TRBD2. V lost 2 bases to trimming and J lost 5 bases; unmatched junction nucleotides: 5. The CDR3 covers 14 residues. Looked up from germline, CDR1 is SGHNT and CDR2 is YYREEE (reference sequence).

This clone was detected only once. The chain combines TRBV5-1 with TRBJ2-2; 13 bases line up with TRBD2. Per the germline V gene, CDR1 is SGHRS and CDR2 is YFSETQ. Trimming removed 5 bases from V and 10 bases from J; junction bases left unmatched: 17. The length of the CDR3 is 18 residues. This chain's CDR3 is CASRGDTFGLAGVEELFF. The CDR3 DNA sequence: TGCGCCAGCAGAGGGGACACTTTTGGACTAGCGGGAGTCGAGGAGCTGTTTTTT.

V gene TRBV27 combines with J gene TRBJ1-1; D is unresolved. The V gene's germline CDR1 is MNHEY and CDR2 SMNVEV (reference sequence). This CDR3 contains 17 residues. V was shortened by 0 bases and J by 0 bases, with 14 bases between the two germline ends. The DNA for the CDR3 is TGTGCCAGCAGTTTATCCGCCCCAGGAGCCATGAACACTGAAGCTTTCTTT. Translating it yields CASSLSAPGAMNTEAFF.

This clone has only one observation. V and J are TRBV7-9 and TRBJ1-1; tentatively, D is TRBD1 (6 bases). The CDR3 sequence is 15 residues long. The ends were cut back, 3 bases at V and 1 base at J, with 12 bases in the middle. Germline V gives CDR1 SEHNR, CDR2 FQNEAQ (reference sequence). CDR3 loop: CASSLAGARNTEAFF. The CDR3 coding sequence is TGTGCCAGCAGCTTGGCAGGGGCTCGGAACACTGAAGCTTTCTTT.